These T cell receptor beta chains were read from a single sample in a study of T cell changes during pregnancy in multiple sclerosis. Sequencing was performed with immunoSEQ multiplex PCR; in TCRdb, only in-frame clones are kept and a portion is missing. Of tens of thousands of clones listed, 85% to 95% are singletons. The specimen was CD4+ T cells from peripheral blood mononuclear cells, collected in the second trimester of pregnancy. The origin of the receptors is a female donor with multiple sclerosis, enrolled in a pregnancy study. The CDR3 runs from the conserved cysteine through the conserved F or W. Each record gives: CDR3 length, J gene, V gene, CDR3 protein.

>13|TRBJ2-5|TRBV6-1
CASTIDRGKTQYF
>16|TRBJ2-1|TRBV4-1
CASSQDGSTNNNEQFF
>14|TRBJ1-2|TRBV27
CASSPRTANYGYTF
>15|TRBJ1-2|TRBV5-1
CASSPGTGMDYGYTF
>15|TRBJ1-4|TRBV5-4
CASSLSGQGNEKLFF
>15|TRBJ2-7|TRBV10-1
CASSVATGGIDEQYF
>14|TRBJ2-5|TRBV5-6
CASGTSGNKATQYF
>14|TRBJ1-2|TRBV10-2
CASSELRGRGGYTF
>17|TRBJ2-5|TRBV7-8
CASSFPRRISARETQYF
>15|TRBJ1-1|TRBV19
CASRGDRGRYTEAFF
>16|TRBJ2-7|TRBV11-2
CASSPSLAGGIYEQYF
>13|TRBJ2-1|TRBV7-7
CASSDILTNEQFF
>13|TRBJ1-4|TRBV30
CACEGRGQEKLFF
>14|TRBJ1-2|TRBV27
CASSAGQGVYGYTF
>16|TRBJ2-5|TRBV19
CASTPRAGGRKETQYF
>16|TRBJ2-3|TRBV5-1
CASSSGIAGLGDTQYF
>17|TRBJ2-1|TRBV14
CASSQGSRGGSYNEQFF
>14|TRBJ1-2|TRBV7-3
CASSITPDRVDYTF
>13|TRBJ1-2|TRBV5-1
CASSLGTAYGYTF
>16|TRBJ2-7|TRBV7-6
CASSVGTSGGVGEQYF
>16|TRBJ2-7|TRBV30
CAVTRGRASGRYEQYF
>17|TRBJ2-1|TRBV27
CASSLTSGRAWSNEQFF
>16|TRBJ2-2|TRBV7-9
CASSLYASGSIGELFF
>16|TRBJ2-3|TRBV13
CASSRPLAGGADTQYF
>14|TRBJ1-2|TRBV6-1
CASREQELSYGYTF
>16|TRBJ2-2|TRBV13
CASSVRWGGNTGELFF
>18|TRBJ2-5|TRBV30
CAWSVGLGTGKGWETQYF
>11|TRBJ2-7|TRBV7-9
CASSSYYEQYF
>16|TRBJ2-2|TRBV7-7
CASSPRTSGMTGELFF
>13|TRBJ2-5|TRBV28
CASSLASLETQYF
>17|TRBJ1-3|TRBV5-1
CASSLSAQASSGNTIYF
>13|TRBJ2-5|TRBV10-2
CASRLAGRETQYF
>18|TRBJ2-1|TRBV4-2
CASSQGPPGAGANNEQFF
>15|TRBJ2-1|TRBV27
CASRGLGGGSNEQFF
>13|TRBJ2-7|TRBV5-1
CASSWRQGDEQYF
>13|TRBJ1-4|TRBV4-1
CASSLTGYEKLFF
>15|TRBJ2-7|TRBV6-6
CASSSGQAISYEQYF
>16|TRBJ1-1|TRBV30
CAWSVSRTFTNTEAFF
>13|TRBJ1-2|TRBV2
CASSEDRGYGYTF
>17|TRBJ2-5|TRBV5-1
CASSPTIVTGYQETQYF
>17|TRBJ1-3|TRBV5-1
CASSLAVGTGSGNTIYF
>16|TRBJ2-4|TRBV5-6
CASSLGQAGKGNIQYF
>13|TRBJ1-3|TRBV5-1
CASSTDRGDTIYF
>15|TRBJ2-2|TRBV10-3
CAISNGHKNTGELFF
>14|TRBJ2-1|TRBV5-6
CASSLVGTGGEQFF
>17|TRBJ1-2|TRBV9
CASSVGVEGGRSYGYTF
>14|TRBJ2-3|TRBV25-1
CASSDLLIADTQYF
>18|TRBJ1-2|TRBV6-1
CASSARRTSGFLTYGYTF
>17|TRBJ1-1|TRBV5-1
CASSLVRRTGSNTEAFF
>18|TRBJ2-1|TRBV27
CASSPVATGTSSYNEQFF
>14|TRBJ1-1|TRBV11-2
CASSLDRVGGASFF
>17|TRBJ2-4|TRBV30
CAWSRLAGEGAKNIQYF
>11|TRBJ2-5|TRBV19
CATGSGETQYF